The source of this T cell receptor beta chain is a study of blood T cell repertoires in COVID-19 (dated by TCRdb to between 2020 and 2021). With respect to the entire study: Samples covering the acute and convalescent phases of COVID-19 were provided by collaborators in the United States, Italy and Spain. The prospective study material was composed of cDNA or gDNA derived from T cells, B-cell-depleted T cells, or PBMCs. Nearly every sample came with metadata listing a de-identified subject ID, COVID-19 status, age in years and sex. The samples were drawn from the first 160 participants of the ongoing ImmuneRACE study and from some 1,300 subjects provided by 6 global collaborators. Subjects who had been exposed to COVID-19, were actively infected with it, or had recovered from it provided the deeply sampled blood TCRbeta repertoires that made up the dataset. Where available, HLA class I and class II types were obtained from metadata supplied by the sample provider rather than from assay-based typing. The repertoires were made available in a free public database intended to serve as a resource for research on the immune response to SARS-CoV-2.

TCRbeta CDR3 regions were amplified from genomic DNA using the immunoSEQ Assay, a bias-controlled multiplex PCR. The authors processed their data as follows. Nucleated cell counts per sample were estimated from amplification of reference gene primers within the assay. Sequence reads were collapsed and filtered to measure the absolute abundance of every unique TCRbeta CDR3 rearrangement. Productive Simpson clonality was computed per sample as the square root of Simpson's diversity index over productive rearrangements. Held by TCRdb, this immuneACCESS table contains in-frame sequences only and omits some clones. Under half of the omission traces to an unresolved V gene where checked; the cause of the rest is unknown. That table furnishes V, J and clone size, whereas the DNA furnished D and trimming. The sample includes roughly 260,000 clones, with roughly 86% observed a single time. Roughly 9.8% of the sample lies in the top ten.

CDR1 LGHNA and CDR2 YNFKEQ were looked up in the germline V gene. Reading from cysteine to phenylalanine, the CDR3 counts 16 amino acids. Only the CDR3 DNA is retained, 48 bases long and in frame from the first base. Cut back by 3 bases and 3 bases, the V and J ends lie 17 bases apart. Another Seattle source contributed samples from volunteer blood donors who had recovered from COVID-19. Whole blood was collected in K2EDTA tubes by collaborating institutions according to the institutions' own protocols. For TCRbeta analysis, collaborators shipped samples as frozen whole blood, isolated PBMCs, or DNA extracted from either of those sample types. The paper's findings and limits, for the study overall: The quantity of clinical and demographic metadata differed by source and by participant and was supplied without curation.

A word on this clone: Its antigen specificity is not known. The sample holds no much larger clone one base away, and base qualities are not on file.

Material: peripheral blood. The TCR sequence derives from a man in his forties who had recovered from COVID-19. The chain is made from TRBV4-2 and TRBJ2-5; TRBD2 is a weak D gene call, 5 bases matching. The CDR3 protein is CASSQDSPRGKETQYF. The sequenced DNA is TGTGCCAGCAGCCAGGATTCGCCTCGGGGAAAAGAGACCCAGTACTTC.